These T cell receptor beta chains were read from a single sample in a study of CD8+CD57+ T cells in acquired aplastic anemia. A single record per CDR3 protein comes from TCRdb applying MiXCR to the reads. The sample gives more than 250,000 distinct CDR3 sequences, 55% to 65% of which show up once; less than 9.5% is in the top ten. The source material was sorted CD4+, CD8+, or CD8+CD57+ T cells (not recorded which) from PBMCs. These receptors were taken from a human donor with severe aplastic anemia or a healthy control (not recorded which). The CDR3 runs from the conserved cysteine through the conserved F or W. Fields, in order: clone size, D gene, J gene, V gene, CDR3 DNA, CDR3 protein. A D gene is named only where the DNA matches it firmly. Clone size is stated in some rows and not others, as once, few, many or a class when expanded.

abundance: many
d_gene: NA
j_gene: TRBJ2-3
v_gene: TRBV12-3/TRBV12-4
CDR3nt: TGTGCCAGCAGTTTGGGTCGACGAAACACAGATACGCAGTATTTT
CDR3aa: CASSLGRRNTDTQYF

abundance: NA
d_gene: NA
j_gene: TRBJ2-7
v_gene: TRBV20-1
CDR3nt: TGCAGTGCTAGAGGGGGCCAGGGTATCTCCTACGAGCAGTACTTC
CDR3aa: CSARGGQGISYEQYF

abundance: NA
d_gene: NA
j_gene: TRBJ2-7
v_gene: TRBV5-1
CDR3nt: TGCGCCAGCAGCGGCGGAGGCGGGGTTGTGCATACCTACGAGCAGTACTTC
CDR3aa: CASSGGGGVVHTYEQYF

abundance: NA
d_gene: NA
j_gene: TRBJ2-7
v_gene: TRBV20-1
CDR3nt: TGCAGTGCTAGAGCAGGGGGACTAGGCTACGAGCAGTACTTC
CDR3aa: CSARAGGLGYEQYF

abundance: NA
d_gene: NA
j_gene: TRBJ2-1
v_gene: TRBV29-1
CDR3nt: TGCAGCGTTGAAGGCAATGAGCAGTTCTTC
CDR3aa: CSVEGNEQFF

abundance: many
d_gene: NA
j_gene: TRBJ1-1
v_gene: TRBV19
CDR3nt: TGTGCCAGTAGTATTGGAGGGGGGCAGGGCACTGAAGCTTTCTTT
CDR3aa: CASSIGGGQGTEAFF

abundance: many
d_gene: NA
j_gene: TRBJ1-1
v_gene: TRBV7-2
CDR3nt: TGTGCCAGCAGCTTCGTGGGGGCGGCTGAAGCTTTCTTT
CDR3aa: CASSFVGAAEAFF

abundance: many
d_gene: NA
j_gene: TRBJ1-1
v_gene: TRBV2
CDR3nt: TGTGCCAGCAGTGAGATTGGCGGCGGGGACACTGAAGCTTTCTTT
CDR3aa: CASSEIGGGDTEAFF

abundance: few
d_gene: NA
j_gene: TRBJ2-7
v_gene: TRBV7-6
CDR3nt: TGTGCCAGCAGCGTAACAAGGGGGGCCTCCTACGAGCAGTACTTC
CDR3aa: CASSVTRGASYEQYF

abundance: many
d_gene: NA
j_gene: TRBJ1-2
v_gene: TRBV7-9
CDR3nt: TGTGCCAGCAGCTTAAGAGGGGCCAACTATGGCTACACCTTC
CDR3aa: CASSLRGANYGYTF

abundance: many
d_gene: NA
j_gene: TRBJ1-6
v_gene: TRBV5-8
CDR3nt: TGTGCCAGCAGCTTGGAAGGGGCTCGGTCACCCCTCCACTTT
CDR3aa: CASSLEGARSPLHF

abundance: many
d_gene: NA
j_gene: TRBJ2-5
v_gene: TRBV5-8
CDR3nt: TGTGCCGACCCGGGCCCCCAGAGGGCCTCAGAGACCCAGTACTTC
CDR3aa: CADPGPQRASETQYF

abundance: few
d_gene: NA
j_gene: TRBJ1-1
v_gene: TRBV7-8
CDR3nt: TGTGCCAGCAGCTTAGGACAGGTGGTGGCCCTTTTT
CDR3aa: CASSLGQVVALF

abundance: NA
d_gene: NA
j_gene: TRBJ2-2
v_gene: TRBV10-3
CDR3nt: TGTGCCATCAGTGTTAGGGAGACCGGGGAGCTGTTTTTT
CDR3aa: CAISVRETGELFF

abundance: NA
d_gene: TRBD1
j_gene: TRBJ1-6
v_gene: TRBV20-1
CDR3nt: TGCAGTGCTGGGTTTGGACAGGGGAATTCACCCCTCCACTTT
CDR3aa: CSAGFGQGNSPLHF

abundance: few
d_gene: TRBD1
j_gene: TRBJ1-6
v_gene: TRBV7-9
CDR3nt: TGTGCCAGCAGCCCGCGACAGGGGGCTTCTTCACCCCTCCACTTT
CDR3aa: CASSPRQGASSPLHF

abundance: few
d_gene: NA
j_gene: TRBJ1-2
v_gene: TRBV7-8
CDR3nt: TGTGCCAGCAGCGTAGACACTAACTATGGCTACACCTTC
CDR3aa: CASSVDTNYGYTF

abundance: NA
d_gene: TRBD2
j_gene: TRBJ2-3
v_gene: TRBV20-1
CDR3nt: TGCAGTGCCAGGGGACTAGCGGGGAACAATGAGCAGTATTTT
CDR3aa: CSARGLAGNNEQYF

abundance: many
d_gene: NA
j_gene: TRBJ2-7
v_gene: TRBV4-2
CDR3nt: TGTGCCAGCAGCCCAAGGACTACCAACTACGAGCAGTACTTC
CDR3aa: CASSPRTTNYEQYF

abundance: NA
d_gene: NA
j_gene: TRBJ1-5
v_gene: TRBV20-1
CDR3nt: TGCAGTGCTAGGTGGGTGACGGGGGATCCCCAGCATTTT
CDR3aa: CSARWVTGDPQHF

abundance: many
d_gene: TRBD1
j_gene: TRBJ2-7
v_gene: TRBV7-9
CDR3nt: TGTGCCAGCAGCCGTAGTGACAGGGGAGATAAGGACGAGCAGTACTTC
CDR3aa: CASSRSDRGDKDEQYF

abundance: NA
d_gene: NA
j_gene: TRBJ1-5
v_gene: TRBV20-1
CDR3nt: TGCAGTGCTAGAGAGTCCAGGGGAGATGTAAGCAATCAGCCCCAGCATTTT
CDR3aa: CSARESRGDVSNQPQHF